The next 21 T cell receptor beta chains were all read from a single sample in a study of shared clonotypes between healthy human individuals. Profiled with immunoSEQ multiplex PCR; TCRdb holds only in-frame clones, not every one. Of 600,000 to 800,000 clones detected, just under 75% appear once; the ten largest clones hold around 1.8%. What was sequenced was memory CD4+ T cells sorted from blood. Sample subset: CD45RA-negative fraction. The receptors stem from a woman in her thirties in good health.

The table lists this clone with a few counts. This rearrangement joins TRBV7-9 to TRBJ2-3, with D uncertain. The germline V gene has CDR1 SEHNR and CDR2 FQNEAQ (reference sequence). Between the trimmed V and J ends, which lost 5 bases and 0 bases, there was a span of 15 bases. CDR3 length equals 16 residues. CDR3 bases: TGTGCCAGCAGCCAGCAAAATCTGGTTAGCACAGATACGCAGTATTTT. It codes for CASSQQNLVSTDTQYF.

CDR3 DNA sequence: TGTGCCAGCAGCTTGGAGACAGGGGGGTATACTGAAGCTTTCTTT. Translation: CASSLETGGYTEAFF. V gene TRBV21-1 combines with J gene TRBJ1-1; whether TRBD1, the table's D call, matches the DNA was not checked. TRBV21-1 corresponds to a pseudogene. The CDR3 extends over 15 amino acids.

This clone turned up a few times. The chain joins TRBV28 to TRBJ2-4; 10 bases are a match to TRBD2. The CDR3 covers 15 residues. Germline assignment: CDR1 MDHEN and CDR2 SYDVKM. With V trimmed by 4 bases and J by 7 bases, 7 bases remained unmatched. The CDR3 DNA reads as TGTGCCAGCAGTTCAGCGGGAGGGGTTACGAACATTCAGTACTTC. It translates to CASSSAGGVTNIQYF.

This clone was detected a few times. The V and J genes are TRBV4-2 and TRBJ1-5; D gene uncertain. Trimming stripped 0 bases from V and 5 bases from J, with 11 bases between. This CDR3 is 15 amino acids long. Germline CDR1 reads LGHNA; CDR2 reads YNFKEQ. The CDR3 protein is CASSQEGTGDQPQHF. DNA for the CDR3: TGTGCCAGCAGCCAAGAAGGAACCGGGGATCAGCCCCAGCATTTT.

The V call is TRBV7-2, the J call TRBJ1-1; D is ambiguous. Germline values: CDR1 SGHTA, CDR2 FQGNSA. The CDR3 is 15 residues long. Trimming took 1 base from V and 1 from J, leaving 10 bases between them. The CDR3 here is CASSLDGGKNTEAFF. CDR3 DNA: TGTGCCAGCAGCTTAGATGGAGGAAAGAACACTGAAGCTTTCTTT.

Details on this clone: Just one base apart from a much larger clone, this may be a read error. This same CDR3 is encoded by further DNA sequences in the sample. The chain links TRBV25-1 to TRBJ2-2; TRBD1 agrees at 10 bases. The J segment lost 4 bases and the V segment lost 5 bases, leaving 1 base of the junction unmatched. CDR1 MGHDK and CDR2 SYGVNS come from the germline V gene. The CDR3 spans 14 residues. The CDR3 region is CASSRTGGTGELFF. CDR3 DNA sequence: TGTGCCAGCAGTCGGACAGGGGGCACCGGGGAGCTGTTTTTT.

The chain uses TRBV28 and TRBJ1-2; possible D gene TRBD1, 5 bases. The length of the CDR3 is 17 residues. Germline CDR1 MDHEN, CDR2 SYDVKM. The V gene lost 4 bases and the J gene lost 4 bases, with 22 bases spanning the gap. The CDR3 is CASSSPGPIKRSYGYTF. For the CDR3, the DNA is TGTGCCAGCAGTTCGCCGGGACCTATCAAAAGGAGCTATGGCTACACCTTC.

This clone has a single count. The chain couples TRBV10-3 to TRBJ2-7; unclear D gene. V lost 2 bases, J lost 3 bases, and 2 bases lay in between. CDR1 and CDR2 from the germline V gene are ENHRY and SYGVKD. The CDR3 contains 11 residues. Here the CDR3 reads CAISEDYEQYF. The CDR3 region has the DNA TGTGCCATCAGTGAGGACTACGAGCAGTACTTC.

This clone was recorded at least ten times. The sample holds other DNA sequences that translate to the same CDR3. V gene TRBV7-9 combines with J gene TRBJ2-3, with TRBD2 identical over 11 bases. Trimming cost V 3 bases and J 5 bases; bases outside gene matches: 4. Germline loops: CDR1 SEHNR, CDR2 FQNEAQ (reference sequence). The CDR3 contains 15 residues. The CDR3 nucleotides read TGTGCCAGCAGCTTGCTAGCGGGAGGAGGAGATACGCAGTATTTT. Residues: CASSLLAGGGDTQYF.

This clone was detected only once. This chain connects TRBV6-6 to TRBJ1-2, with a tentative D call TRBD1 (5 bases). The V and J ends lost 6 bases and 9 bases respectively, with 17 bases between them. The CDR3 extends over 13 amino acids. The germline CDR1 and CDR2 sequences are MNHNY and SVGAGI (reference sequence). CDR3 bases: TGTGCCAGCAGCTCCGGGGGAGTTTTGAGCTACACCTTC. Its translation: CASSSGGVLSYTF.

This clone was counted only a few times. The chain couples TRBV6-6 to TRBJ1-4; D perhaps matches TRBD1 (6 bases). The CDR3 runs 14 residues. Trimming removed 5 bases at V and 3 bases at J, with 10 bases between. The V gene's germline CDR1 is MNHNY and CDR2 SVGAGI (reference sequence). The CDR3 DNA follows: TGTGCCAGCAGTCCAGGGGATTCTAATGAAAAACTGTTTTTT. This codes for CASSPGDSNEKLFF.

The chain uses TRBV5-1 and TRBJ2-1, with 7 nucleotides matching TRBD1. Germline-derived CDR1 and CDR2 are SGHRS and YFSETQ. The J segment lost 4 bases and the V segment lost 1 base, leaving 2 bases of the junction unmatched. This CDR3 contains 14 residues. Here the CDR3 reads CASSLTGVYNEQFF. The CDR3 DNA reads as TGCGCCAGCAGCTTGACAGGGGTATACAATGAGCAGTTCTTC.

This clone has just a few counts. The chain links TRBV30 to TRBJ1-1; 7 bases agree with TRBD1. The CDR3 extends over 13 amino acids. Germline assignment: CDR1 GTSNPN and CDR2 SVGIG (reference sequence). Unmatched junction bases numbered 4, after V lost 5 bases and J lost 1 base. Here the CDR3 reads CAWVRTGNTEAFF. The CDR3 DNA sequence: TGTGCCTGGGTCCGGACAGGGAACACTGAAGCTTTCTTT.

In its sample, this clone was seen once. The rearrangement uses TRBV19 and TRBJ1-5, with D tentatively TRBD1 (6 bases). The CDR3 runs to 12 residues. Germline-derived CDR1 and CDR2 are LNHDA and SQIVND (reference sequence). The V end lost 11 bases, the J end lost 2 bases, and 10 bases lay between the germline ends. Here the CDR3 DNA reads TGTGCCGGGAGGACAGGCAATCAGCCCCAGCATTTT. This translates into CAGRTGNQPQHF.

This clone was found once. The V call is TRBV11-3, the J call TRBJ1-5; TRBD1 might be the D (5 bases). Germline V gives CDR1 SGHNT, CDR2 YENEEA. The V and J ends lost 5 bases and 13 bases respectively, with 18 bases between them. The CDR3 length is 13 residues. The CDR3 here is CASSRGSSGQQHF. The CDR3 DNA is TGTGCCAGCAGCCGGGGGTCATCGGGGCAGCAGCATTTT.

This chain joins TRBV28 and TRBJ2-7; 7 bases map to TRBD1. The CDR3 is made up of 14 amino acids. J gave up 2 bases and V 8 bases, and 9 bases lay outside the gene matches. CDR1 and CDR2 (germline): MDHEN, SYDVKM. This chain's CDR3 is CASLEQGNPYEQYF. Here the CDR3 DNA reads TGTGCCAGCCTCGAACAGGGGAACCCCTACGAGCAGTACTTC.

A remark on this clone: Its ends do not fully match the called genes, so a read error is possible. The rearrangement links TRBV5-4 to TRBJ1-2; 8 positions match TRBD1. Per germline, CDR1 SGHNT and CDR2 YYREEE (reference sequence). The CDR3 consists of 15 residues. The CDR3: CTSSPGTGDLSGYTF. The CDR3 coding sequence is TGTACCAGCAGCCCCGGGACAGGAGACCTCTCTGGCTACACCTTC.

CDR3 sequence: CASSKPTGGEQYF. DNA for the CDR3: TGTGCCAGCAGCAAACCGACAGGGGGCGAGCAGTACTTC. The V call is TRBV21-1, the J call TRBJ2-7; the table assigns TRBD1, which was not confirmed against the DNA. TRBV21-1 is assigned pseudogene status. The CDR3 runs 13 residues.

The chain recombines TRBV5-6 with TRBJ2-5; D unresolved. The V gene lost 0 bases and the J gene lost 7 bases, with 13 bases spanning the gap. The CDR3 totals 14 residues. From germline, CDR1 is SGHDT and CDR2 YYEEEE. CDR3 protein: CASSLAARVGTQYF. Here the CDR3 DNA reads TGTGCCAGCAGCTTGGCGGCTCGAGTAGGGACCCAGTACTTC.

Only one count was recorded for this clone. This chain connects TRBV19 to TRBJ1-4; 7 bases match TRBD1. The germline gives CDR1 LNHDA, CDR2 SQIVND (reference sequence). Unmatched junction bases numbered 14, after V lost 4 bases and J lost 0 bases. The CDR3 has 19 residues. CDR3: CASSTQGQRLRATNEKLFF. In DNA form, the CDR3 reads TGTGCCAGTAGTACCCAGGGACAGCGCCTGCGGGCAACTAATGAAAAACTGTTTTTT.

This rearrangement joins TRBV5-1 to TRBJ2-2, with 14 positions matching TRBD2. The germline V gene has CDR1 SGHRS and CDR2 YFSETQ. CDR3 size: 19 residues. J lost 5 bases, V lost 0 bases, and 9 bases had no gene match. Here the CDR3 reads CASSLARLAGGPRTGELFF. The CDR3 region has the DNA TGCGCCAGCAGCTTGGCGAGACTAGCGGGAGGGCCCCGTACCGGGGAGCTGTTTTTT.